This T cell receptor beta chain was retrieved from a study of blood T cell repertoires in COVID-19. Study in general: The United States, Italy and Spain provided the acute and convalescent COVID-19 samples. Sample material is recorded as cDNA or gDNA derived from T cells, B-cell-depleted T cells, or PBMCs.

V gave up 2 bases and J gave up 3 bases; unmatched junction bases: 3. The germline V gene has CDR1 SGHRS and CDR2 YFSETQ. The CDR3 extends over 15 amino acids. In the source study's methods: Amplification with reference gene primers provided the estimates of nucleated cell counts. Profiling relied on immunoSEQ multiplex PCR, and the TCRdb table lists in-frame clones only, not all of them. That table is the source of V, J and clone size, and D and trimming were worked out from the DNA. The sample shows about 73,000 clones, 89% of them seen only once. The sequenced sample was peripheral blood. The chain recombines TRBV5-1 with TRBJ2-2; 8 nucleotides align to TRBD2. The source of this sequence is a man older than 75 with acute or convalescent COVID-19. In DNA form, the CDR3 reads TGCGCCAGCAGCTTCACCGGGAGGGACACCGGGGAGCTGTTTTTT. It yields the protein CASSFTGRDTGELFF.